The T cell receptor (beta chain) described here comes from a study of shared T cell receptors in the human thymus. The V end lost 2 bases, the J end lost 0 bases, and 7 bases lay between the germline ends. Looked up from germline, CDR1 is MNHNS and CDR2 is SASEGT. There are 14 residues in the CDR3. Sequenced by immunoSEQ multiplex PCR; TCRdb stores in-frame clones only, minus some. The table has 600,000 to 900,000 clones, approximately 83% seen once; the top ten hold roughly 0.01%. This same sample was also taken into another study, of human thymus T cells. This second report adds: Healthy Finnish infants undergoing corrective surgery for congenital heart defects were used as donors. Resections removed during corrective heart surgery provided the thymus tissue used. Thymic and blood repertoires seemed to show skewed V and J gene use. Unrelated individuals were reported by related research to share highly overlapping thymic repertoires.

The sequence derives from a girl less than two years old with a congenital heart defect. Sequencing was done on a sample of thymocytes. The V gene is TRBV6-1, the J gene TRBJ1-1; D is unresolved. CDR3 DNA: TGTGCCAGCAGTGAAAACAGCCTGAACACTGAAGCTTTCTTT. Translated: CASSENSLNTEAFF.